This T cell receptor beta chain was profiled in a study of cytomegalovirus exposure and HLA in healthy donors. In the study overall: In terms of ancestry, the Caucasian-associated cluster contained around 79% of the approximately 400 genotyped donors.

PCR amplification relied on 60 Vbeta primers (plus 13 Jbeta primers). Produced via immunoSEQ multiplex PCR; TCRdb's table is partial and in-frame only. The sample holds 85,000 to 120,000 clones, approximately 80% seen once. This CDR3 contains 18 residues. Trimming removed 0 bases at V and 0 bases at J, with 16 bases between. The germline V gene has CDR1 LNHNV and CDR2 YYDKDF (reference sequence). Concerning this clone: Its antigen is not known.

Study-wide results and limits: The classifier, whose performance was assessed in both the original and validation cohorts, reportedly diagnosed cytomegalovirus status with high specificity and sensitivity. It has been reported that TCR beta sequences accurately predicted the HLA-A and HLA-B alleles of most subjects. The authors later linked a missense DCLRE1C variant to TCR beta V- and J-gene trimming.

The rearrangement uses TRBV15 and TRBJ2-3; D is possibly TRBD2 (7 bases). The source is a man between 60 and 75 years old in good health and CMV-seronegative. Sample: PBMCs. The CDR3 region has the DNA TGTGCCACCAGCAGAGATCTCGGCGGGGGCGCGAGCACAGATACGCAGTATTTT. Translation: CATSRDLGGGASTDTQYF.